The next 17 T cell receptor beta chains were all read from a single sample in a study of blood T cell repertoires in COVID-19. Profiled with immunoSEQ multiplex PCR; TCRdb holds only in-frame clones, not every one. Of roughly 270,000 clones detected, roughly 90% appear once; the ten largest clones hold just under 9.5%. Sample: peripheral blood. The receptors were sampled from a young man with active or convalescent COVID-19.

J is TRBJ1-6 and V is TRBV5-6; D is ambiguous. The V gene's germline CDR1 is SGHDT and CDR2 YYEEEE. The CDR3 length is 13 residues. Trimming left V 0 bases short and J 14 bases short, with 12 bases between. The CDR3 nucleotides are TGTGCCAGCAGCTTGGGGACGAGGGAGGCCCTCCACTTT. Translated, it gives CASSLGTREALHF.

The chain joins TRBV5-6 to TRBJ2-1; TRBD2 matches 9 bases. V dropped 4 bases and J dropped 5; count of bases not matched to a gene: 7. Germline V lookup: CDR1 SGHDT, CDR2 YYEEEE. The CDR3 runs to 15 residues. This chain's CDR3 is CASSLSGGRNNEQFF. The CDR3 nucleotides are TGTGCCAGCAGCCTAAGCGGGGGGCGGAACAATGAGCAGTTCTTC.

This clone was observed once. CDR3 region: CASSQYTGVYGYTF. The CDR3 bases are TGCGCCAGCAGCCAATATACAGGCGTCTATGGCTACACCTTC. The gene calls are TRBV4-1 and TRBJ1-2, with D maybe TRBD1 (5 bases). Germline-derived CDR1 and CDR2 are MGHRA and YSYEKL. The CDR3 runs to 14 residues. Trimming pared 2 bases from V and 4 bases from J, leaving 11 bases between.

The rearrangement uses TRBV14 and TRBJ1-2, with D uncertain. V gave up 0 bases and J gave up 6 bases, with 14 bases separating them. CDR3 length equals 15 residues. Per germline, CDR1 SGHDN and CDR2 FVKESK. The CDR3 reads CASSQDFGKAHGYTF. CDR3 bases: TGTGCCAGCAGCCAAGATTTCGGGAAGGCTCATGGCTACACCTTC. The whole variable domain, filled in from reference TRBV14 and TRBJ1-2, reads EAGVTQFPSHSVIEKGQTVTLRCDPISGHDNLYWYRRVMGKEIKFLLHFVKESKQDESGMPNNRFLAERTGGTYSTLKVQPAELEDSGVYFCASSQDFGKAHGYTFGSGTRLTVV.

The chain is built from TRBV9 and TRBJ2-5; TRBD2 might be the D (6 bases). Trimming left V 0 bases short and J 5 bases short, with 11 bases between. The CDR3 contains 14 residues. In germline, CDR1 is SGDLS, CDR2 YYNGEE. The CDR3 region is CASSVGGAGETQYF. In DNA, the CDR3 is TGTGCCAGCAGCGTAGGCGGGGCTGGGGAGACCCAGTACTTC.

The chain links TRBV6-2 or TRBV6-3 to TRBJ1-1; 9 nucleotides align to TRBD1. There are 11 residues in the CDR3. V was pared by 5 bases and J by 11 bases, with 3 bases of the junction left unmatched. Germline CDR1 reads MNHEY; CDR2 reads SVGEGT. The chain's CDR3 is CASSTGGMAFF. For the CDR3, the DNA is TGTGCCAGCAGTACAGGGGGCATGGCTTTCTTT.

This clone was found a few times. V usage is TRBV19 and J usage is TRBJ1-1, with 7 bases identical to TRBD1. Germline V gives CDR1 LNHDA, CDR2 SQIVND (reference sequence). J lost 10 bases, V lost 9 bases, and 8 bases had no gene match. CDR3 length: 11 residues. The CDR3 reads CASETGSGAFF. CDR3 DNA sequence: TGTGCCAGCGAGACAGGGAGCGGAGCTTTCTTT.

This clone turned up a few times. The chain joins TRBV9 to TRBJ1-1; D is perhaps TRBD1 (5 bases). The CDR3 is 12 residues long. V was pared by 8 bases and J by 7 bases, with 15 bases between. CDR1 SGDLS and CDR2 YYNGEE come from the germline V gene. CDR3 sequence (DNA): TGTGCCAGTAGTAAAGGGGAGGGTGAAGCTTTCTTT. Its protein is CASSKGEGEAFF.

This clone was observed a single time. V gene TRBV27 combines with J gene TRBJ1-6; 7 bases are a match to TRBD1. Trimming at V came to 6 bases and at J to 10 bases, leaving 12 bases not matched to a gene. The CDR3 is 15 amino acids. Per germline, CDR1 MNHEY and CDR2 SMNVEV (reference sequence). In DNA, the CDR3 is TGTGCCAGCAGGGGTCGACAGGGAGGTCGGTCACCCCTCCACTTT. Translation: CASRGRQGGRSPLHF.

Only a few counts were recorded for this clone. The chain employs TRBV15 and TRBJ1-2; D gene ambiguous. Germline-derived CDR1 and CDR2 are LNHNV and YYDKDF (reference sequence). V was pared by 0 bases and J by 0 bases, with 14 bases between. This CDR3 contains 17 residues. As DNA, the CDR3 is TGTGCCACCAGCAGAGATCGTTACAGCCCAGCTAACTATGGCTACACCTTC. Its translation: CATSRDRYSPANYGYTF.

This sequence joins TRBV6-5 and TRBJ1-4; 7 bases are a match to TRBD1. The CDR3 extends over 14 amino acids. Looked up from germline, CDR1 is MNHEY and CDR2 is SVGAGI. V trimming: 1 base; J trimming: 8 bases; junction bases outside the gene matches: 4. CDR3: CASSYWAGGEKLFF. As DNA, the CDR3 is TGTGCCAGCAGTTACTGGGCAGGGGGGGAAAAACTGTTTTTT.

The chain has TRBV5-6 and TRBJ2-1, with no clear D. Germline V gene lookup returns CDR1 SGHDT and CDR2 YYEEEE. Between the trimmed V and J ends, which lost 3 bases and 0 bases, there was a span of 4 bases. CDR3 length: 13 residues. The CDR3 DNA sequence: TGTGCCAGCAGCTCTAGCTCCTACAATGAGCAGTTCTTC. Translated: CASSSSSYNEQFF.

The rearrangement uses TRBV2 and TRBJ1-5; the match to TRBD1 covers 9 bases. Germline assignment: CDR1 SNHLY and CDR2 FYNNEI. The CDR3 sequence is 15 residues long. V lost 7 bases to trimming and J lost 2 bases; unmatched junction nucleotides: 6. The CDR3 bases are TGTGCCAGCATTCGGGACAGGGCGGGCAATCAGCCCCAGCATTTT. The encoded protein is CASIRDRAGNQPQHF.

This rearrangement joins TRBV2 to TRBJ2-3; D perhaps matches TRBD2 (7 bases). The CDR3 is 16 residues long. The V end was cut by 7 bases, the J end by 1 base, with 18 bases between. Germline values: CDR1 SNHLY, CDR2 FYNNEI. The CDR3 sequence is CASTEWGGAGTDTQYF. DNA of the CDR3: TGTGCCAGCACCGAGTGGGGGGGGGCTGGCACAGATACGCAGTATTTT.

This CDR3 is CASSYKTSGVYSYEQYF. The CDR3 coding sequence is TGTGCCAGCAGTTACAAGACTAGCGGGGTCTACTCCTACGAGCAGTACTTC. J is TRBJ2-7 and V is TRBV6-2 or TRBV6-3; TRBD2 matches 11 bases. Germline V gene sequence: CDR1 MNHEY, CDR2 SVGEGT. The V segment lost 2 bases and the J segment 0 bases; nucleotides outside the gene matches: 6. This CDR3 comprises 17 residues.

The gene calls are TRBV5-6 and TRBJ1-6; 9 bases align to TRBD1. The CDR3 totals 14 residues. From germline, CDR1 is SGHDT and CDR2 YYEEEE. The junction had 2 bases not matched to a gene; V was cut back by 3 bases and J by 7 bases. The chain's CDR3 is CASSWGQGNSPLHF. CDR3 nucleotide sequence: TGTGCCAGCAGCTGGGGACAGGGAAATTCACCCCTCCACTTT.

In this sample, this clone turned up a few times. The chain joins TRBV18 to TRBJ2-1; D is uncertain. The CDR3 is 13 amino acids. Per the germline V gene, CDR1 is KGHSH and CDR2 is LQKENI. Trimming pared 5 bases from V and 0 bases from J, leaving 5 bases between. CDR3 sequence reads: CASSTSSYNEQFF. The CDR3 coding sequence is TGTGCCAGCTCAACGAGCTCCTACAATGAGCAGTTCTTC.